Listed here are 15 T cell receptor beta chains from one sample, sequenced in a study of T cell changes during pregnancy in multiple sclerosis. Produced via immunoSEQ multiplex PCR; TCRdb's table is partial and in-frame only. The table records about 98,000 clones, about 92% of them present only once. The source material was peripheral blood, sampled after pregnancy. All receptors come from a female donor in good health, enrolled as a control in a pregnancy study.

The chain has TRBV7-9 and TRBJ2-7, with D possibly being TRBD2 (5 bases). V was clipped by 2 bases and J by 6 bases, with 20 bases between them. The length of the CDR3 is 16 residues. Germline CDR1 SEHNR, CDR2 FQNEAQ (reference sequence). The CDR3 sequence is CASSLIGRDGIGEQYF. For the CDR3, the DNA is TGTGCCAGCAGCTTAATTGGCCGGGATGGAATTGGCGAGCAGTACTTC.

The chain couples TRBV6-1 to TRBJ2-7; 7 positions match TRBD2. V shed 8 bases, J shed 2 bases, and the junction held 9 bases outside the gene matches. Germline V gene lookup returns CDR1 MNHNS and CDR2 SASEGT. The CDR3 spans 14 residues. In nucleotides, the CDR3 is TGTGCCAGCTCATCTAGCGGAACTACCTACGAGCAGTACTTC. Translated, it gives CASSSSGTTYEQYF.

This clone was recorded once. J is TRBJ1-3 and V is TRBV30; TRBD1 agrees at 9 bases. CDR1 is GTSNPN, CDR2 SVGIG, per germline (reference sequence). The V gene end was trimmed by 5 bases and the J gene end by 1 base; junction bases not matched to a gene: 0. This CDR3 spans 13 amino acids. The CDR3 protein is CAWGTGSGNTIYF. The CDR3 region has the DNA TGTGCCTGGGGGACAGGGTCTGGAAACACCATATATTTT.

The chain employs TRBV29-1 and TRBJ2-1; 9 nucleotides line up with TRBD1. CDR3 length: 15 residues. The V gene end was trimmed by 1 base and the J gene end by 7 bases; junction bases not matched to a gene: 8. The germline gives CDR1 SQVTM, CDR2 ANQGSEA. The CDR3 coding sequence is TGCAGCGTTGAAGCCCCGGGACAGGGATGGAATGAGCAGTTCTTC. This sequence encodes CSVEAPGQGWNEQFF.

In nucleotides, the CDR3 is TGCAGCGGCGGAACTTCGGAGCACGAAAAACTGTTTTTT. Translated: CSGGTSEHEKLFF. The genes are TRBV29-1 and TRBJ1-4, with D unclear. Germline V lookup: CDR1 SQVTM, CDR2 ANQGSEA. The CDR3 contains 13 residues. V shed 7 bases and J shed 8 bases, with 17 bases lying between them.

V gene TRBV28 combines with J gene TRBJ2-2, with D maybe TRBD2 (5 bases). V lost 7 bases, J lost 3 bases, and 27 bases lay in between. Germline V lookup: CDR1 MDHEN, CDR2 SYDVKM. The length of the CDR3 is 19 residues. The DNA for the CDR3 is TGTGCCAGCACCCATGGGGTCATTGCCCCAGCGCGGGACACCGGGGAGCTGTTTTTT. Encoded protein: CASTHGVIAPARDTGELFF.

This clone has just one count. The chain carries TRBV7-2 and TRBJ2-2, with 12 bases that match TRBD2. The trim removed 4 bases at V and 5 bases at J, leaving 5 bases unmatched. The CDR3 length is 16 residues. CDR1 is SGHTA and CDR2 is FQGNSA in the germline V gene. The DNA for the CDR3 is TGTGCCAGCAGCTCCCCCGGGACTAGCGGGACCGGGGAGCTGTTTTTT. Its protein product is CASSSPGTSGTGELFF. Variable domain in full (rest from reference TRBV7-2 and TRBJ2-2): GAGVSQSPSNKVTEKGKDVELRCDPISGHTALYWYRQSLGQGLEFLIYFQGNSAPDKSGLPSDRFSAERTGGSVSTLTIQRTQQEDSAVYLCASSSPGTSGTGELFFGEGSRLTVL.

This chain links TRBV5-8 with TRBJ2-4; 8 bases agree with TRBD1. The V segment lost 0 bases and the J segment 0 bases; nucleotides outside the gene matches: 2. Per germline, CDR1 SGHTS and CDR2 YDEGEE. The CDR3 is made up of 16 amino acids. The CDR3 is CASSLGQGLAKNIQYF. DNA of the CDR3: TGTGCCAGCAGCTTGGGACAGGGGCTAGCCAAAAACATTCAGTACTTC.

V usage is TRBV6-5 and J usage is TRBJ2-7; the D gene is possibly TRBD2 (5 bases). The length of the CDR3 is 15 residues. Trimming removed 1 base at V and 0 bases at J, with 10 bases between. Germline CDR1 and CDR2: MNHEY and SVGAGI. The CDR3 nucleotides are TGTGCCAGCAGTTACTTACCACGGGGCTCCTACGAGCAGTACTTC. It yields the protein CASSYLPRGSYEQYF.

As concerns this clone: This may come from a read error, since a much larger clone is one base off. For the CDR3, the DNA is TGTGCCAGCAGTCGGACAGTGGCTAAAAAACTGTTTTTT. The encoded protein is CASSRTVAKKLFF. V usage is TRBV28 and J usage is TRBJ1-4, with D maybe TRBD1 (6 bases). The CDR3 contains 13 residues. The germline V gene encodes CDR1 MDHEN and CDR2 SYDVKM. The germline V and J ends were trimmed by 5 bases and 9 bases, with 13 bases remaining between them.

The CDR3 region has the DNA TGTGCCAGCAGGAATACAGGGGGTACTGAAGCTTTCTTT. This codes for CASRNTGGTEAFF. The rearrangement links TRBV28 to TRBJ1-1, with 8 bases fitting TRBD1. This CDR3 has 13 residues. Per the germline V gene, CDR1 is MDHEN and CDR2 is SYDVKM. The junction had 5 bases not matched to a gene; V was cut back by 6 bases and J by 5 bases. Supplemented by reference TRBV28 and TRBJ1-1, the full variable domain reads DVKVTQSSRYLVKRTGEKVFLECVQDMDHENMFWYRQDPGLGLRLIYFSYDVKMKEKGDIPEGYSVSREKKERFSLILESASTNQTSMYLCASRNTGGTEAFFGQGTRLTVV.

The chain links TRBV4-2 to TRBJ2-7; D might be TRBD2 (6 bases). Trimming took off 0 bases at V and 4 bases at J, with 13 bases between the two ends. The CDR3 totals 15 residues. Germline V gene sequence: CDR1 LGHNA, CDR2 YNFKEQ. CDR3 region: CASSQDSRGIYEQYF. CDR3 nucleotides: TGTGCCAGCAGCCAAGATTCGCGGGGAATATACGAGCAGTACTTC.

The rearrangement links TRBV6-6 to TRBJ2-2; D might be TRBD1 (6 bases). V was trimmed by 1 base and J by 5 bases, leaving 8 bases between them. The CDR3 spans 14 residues. Germline lookup yields CDR1 MNHNY and CDR2 SVGAGI (reference sequence). The CDR3 DNA reads as TGTGCCAGCAGTTACTTAGGGGGTACCGGGGAGCTGTTTTTT. Residues: CASSYLGGTGELFF.

V is TRBV30 and J is TRBJ1-5; TRBD1 matches 11 bases. Trimming took 3 bases from V and 0 from J; bases not matched to a gene: 7. The CDR3 contains 17 residues. Germline V gene data show CDR1 as GTSNPN and CDR2 as SVGIG (reference sequence). CDR3 in amino acids: CAWSGQGAFNSNQPQHF. CDR3 bases: TGTGCCTGGAGCGGACAGGGGGCCTTTAATAGCAATCAGCCCCAGCATTTT.

The chain links TRBV11-2 to TRBJ1-1; maybe TRBD1 (5 bases). The V and J ends lost 5 bases and 5 bases respectively, with 18 bases between them. The CDR3 has 15 residues. CDR1 is SGHAT and CDR2 is FQNNGV in the germline V gene. CDR3 in DNA: TGTGCCAGCAGCCGAGGACGTCGGGGGGGTACTGAAGCTTTCTTT. Encoded protein: CASSRGRRGGTEAFF.